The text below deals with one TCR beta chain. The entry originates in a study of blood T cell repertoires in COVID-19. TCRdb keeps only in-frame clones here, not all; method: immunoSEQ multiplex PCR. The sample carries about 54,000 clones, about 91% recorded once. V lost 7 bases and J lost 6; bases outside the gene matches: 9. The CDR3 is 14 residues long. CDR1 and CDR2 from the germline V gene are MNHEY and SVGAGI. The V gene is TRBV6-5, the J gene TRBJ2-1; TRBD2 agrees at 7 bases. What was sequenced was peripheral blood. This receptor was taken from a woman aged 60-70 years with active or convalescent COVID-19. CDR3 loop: CASTSSGGINEQFF. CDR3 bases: TGTGCCAGCACTTCTAGCGGAGGGATCAATGAGCAGTTCTTC.